Listed here are 20 T cell receptor beta chains from one sample, sequenced in a study of CD8+ T cells in alopecia areata. The authors extracted RNA and reverse transcribed it into cDNA as the sequencing template. Only in-frame clones appear in the TCRdb table, and some are missing; sequencing was by immunoSEQ multiplex PCR. The sample includes fewer than 90,000 clones, 51% of them seen just once. Sequences were obtained from NKG2D-high CD8+ T cells sorted from blood. The receptors shown here come from a human donor with alopecia areata.

This chain links TRBV27 with TRBJ2-7, with 8 positions matching TRBD1. From germline, CDR1 is MNHEY and CDR2 SMNVEV (reference sequence). There are 15 residues in the CDR3. Germline trimming cut 5 bases from V and 3 bases from J; bases unmatched to any gene: 9. The CDR3 bases are TGTGCCAGCAGTACAGGCGGGACAGGCAACTACGAGCAGTACTTC. Translating it yields CASSTGGTGNYEQYF.

The gene calls are TRBV29-1 and TRBJ2-5; possibly TRBD2 for D (6 bases). The J call is doubtful: the DNA matches TRBJ2-7 better. The CDR3 is made up of 13 amino acids. Germline CDR1 SQVTM, CDR2 ANQGSEA. The CDR3 spells CSVERDSGYEQYF. The CDR3 nucleotides read TGCAGCGTAGAACGGGACTCAGGATACGAGCAGTACTTC.

The gene calls are TRBV5-1 and TRBJ2-2; no definite D call. The CDR3 is 12 residues long. CDR1 SGHRS and CDR2 YFSETQ come from the germline V gene. Trimming removed 7 bases at V and 3 bases at J, with 7 bases between. CDR3 bases: TGCGCCAGCCCTGGGGACACCGGGGAGCTGTTTTTT. Amino acid sequence: CASPGDTGELFF.

V is TRBV4-3 and J is TRBJ1-1; tentatively, D is TRBD1 (5 bases). Trimming removed 5 bases at V and 1 base at J, with 14 bases between. The CDR3 consists of 15 residues. CDR1 is LGHNA, CDR2 YSLEER, per germline. CDR3 region: CASSGKAGRNTEAFF. The CDR3 DNA is TGCGCCAGCAGCGGTAAGGCAGGGCGGAACACTGAAGCTTTCTTT.

The V call is TRBV4-1, the J call TRBJ2-7, with D uncertain. The CDR3 contains 14 residues. The germline V and J ends were trimmed by 1 base and 6 bases, with 13 bases remaining between them. Germline V gene lookup returns CDR1 MGHRA and CDR2 YSYEKL. CDR3 loop: CASSQAPLSGEQYF. In DNA, the CDR3 is TGCGCCAGCAGCCAAGCCCCGCTATCCGGCGAGCAGTACTTC.

This chain links TRBV4-1 with TRBJ2-7, with D perhaps matching TRBD1 (6 bases). The CDR3 has 14 amino acids. V was cut by 4 bases and J by 4 bases, with 14 bases left in between. CDR1 and CDR2 (germline): MGHRA, YSYEKL. This CDR3 reads CASSPAETGYEQYF. The CDR3 DNA is TGCGCCAGCAGCCCGGCCGAGACAGGTTACGAGCAGTACTTC.

This clone occurred a few times. This chain joins TRBV5-4 and TRBJ2-3; the match to TRBD2 covers 7 bases. The germline V gene encodes CDR1 SGHNT and CDR2 YYREEE (reference sequence). V trimming: 2 bases; J trimming: 2 bases; junction bases outside the gene matches: 5. The CDR3 has 15 amino acids. The CDR3 nucleotides are TGTGCCAGCAGCTTCTGGGAGGGCTCCACAGATACGCAGTATTTT. It translates to CASSFWEGSTDTQYF.

This clone was seen a few times. The chain is built from TRBV29-1 and TRBJ2-1; 8 bases are a match to TRBD2. CDR1 SQVTM and CDR2 ANQGSEA come from the germline V gene. The length of the CDR3 is 13 residues. The CDR3 DNA sequence: TGCAGTACTAGCGGTAGCTCCTACAATGAGCAGTTCTTC. Its translation is CSTSGSSYNEQFF.

The genes are TRBV7-8 and TRBJ2-7, with a weak D call TRBD2 (6 bases). With 7 bases removed from V and 3 bases from J, the gap between germline ends came to 16 bases. This CDR3 is built from 14 residues. The germline gives CDR1 SGHVS, CDR2 FQNEAQ. This CDR3 is CASTSTSGDYEQYF. CDR3 DNA: TGTGCCAGCACCTCCACCTCGGGGGACTACGAGCAGTACTTC.

The chain is built from TRBV27 and TRBJ2-1, with a possible D match to TRBD2 (5 bases). Germline CDR1 reads MNHEY; CDR2 reads SMNVEV (reference sequence). The CDR3 has 13 residues. Trimming stripped 6 bases from V and 7 bases from J, with 13 bases between. CDR3 sequence reads: CASRPRELNEQFF. DNA for the CDR3: TGTGCCAGCAGACCAAGGGAGCTGAATGAGCAGTTCTTC.

This clone showed up just a few times. V usage is TRBV29-1 and J usage is TRBJ2-1, with unresolved D. The CDR3 has 13 amino acids. Trimming removed 1 base from V and 7 bases from J, with 11 bases in between. In germline, CDR1 is SQVTM, CDR2 ANQGSEA. In nucleotides, the CDR3 is TGCAGCGTTGAAGCTATGCTAGAAAATGAGCAGTTCTTC. As protein: CSVEAMLENEQFF.

The chain joins TRBV5-6 to TRBJ2-4; D gene ambiguous. The CDR3 extends over 14 amino acids. Per germline, CDR1 SGHDT and CDR2 YYEEEE. With 0 bases removed from V and 8 bases from J, the gap between germline ends came to 12 bases. The CDR3 sequence is CASSLGGFRDIQYF. The CDR3 nucleotides are TGTGCCAGCAGCTTGGGTGGCTTTAGGGACATTCAGTACTTC.

This clone was picked up a small number of times. This chain links TRBV6-5 with TRBJ2-3, with D unclear. V was cut by 10 bases and J by 8 bases, with 13 bases left in between. CDR3 length: 11 residues. Germline V CDR1 and CDR2: MNHEY, SVGAGI. CDR3: CATHSRFTQYF. DNA for the CDR3: TGTGCCACCCACAGTCGGTTTACGCAGTATTTT.

The V call is TRBV19, the J call TRBJ1-5; 10 bases are a match to TRBD1. The CDR3 totals 17 residues. Looked up from germline, CDR1 is LNHDA and CDR2 is SQIVND (reference sequence). With V trimmed by 6 bases and J by 0 bases, 8 bases remained unmatched. CDR3 region: CASRPGTGAYSNQPQHF. CDR3 sequence (DNA): TGTGCCAGTAGACCCGGGACAGGGGCTTATAGCAATCAGCCCCAGCATTTT.

This clone was found a few times. The chain couples TRBV2 to TRBJ2-4; D might be TRBD2 (7 bases). The CDR3 is 14 amino acids. Trimming removed 3 bases at V and 8 bases at J, with 14 bases between. Germline CDR1 reads SNHLY; CDR2 reads FYNNEI. CDR3: CASSDSEGGDIQYF. The CDR3 DNA reads TGTGCCAGCAGTGATTCCGAAGGGGGGGACATTCAGTACTTC.

This chain links TRBV13 with TRBJ2-5; TRBD2 might be the D (7 bases). There are 14 residues in the CDR3. Per the germline V gene, CDR1 is PRHDT and CDR2 is FYEKMQ (reference sequence). Trimming removed 4 bases from V and 5 bases from J, with 14 bases in between. The CDR3 nucleotides are TGTGCCAGCAGCTCACGGGGGGCCAGGGAGACCCAGTACTTC. Its translation is CASSSRGARETQYF. The full variable domain, rest sourced from reference TRBV13 and TRBJ2-5, is AAGVIQSPRHLIKEKRETATLKCYPIPRHDTVYWYQQGPGQDPQFLISFYEKMQSDKGSIPDRFSAQQFSDYHSELNMSSLELGDSALYFCASSSRGARETQYFGPGTRLLVL.

This chain connects TRBV9 to TRBJ2-1; possible D gene TRBD2, 5 bases. Germline V lookup: CDR1 SGDLS, CDR2 YYNGEE. This CDR3 is built from 13 residues. Trimming took 4 bases from V and 8 from J, leaving 13 bases between them. This CDR3 is CASSQGVGDEQFF. DNA for the CDR3: TGTGCCAGCAGCCAAGGAGTCGGGGATGAGCAGTTCTTC.

The gene calls are TRBV5-1 and TRBJ2-1; possibly TRBD1 or TRBD2 for D (7 bases each). Germline V gene lookup returns CDR1 SGHRS and CDR2 YFSETQ. This CDR3 spans 14 amino acids. Trimming removed 4 bases from V and 8 bases from J, with 16 bases in between. CDR3 sequence: CASSPGGQIYEQFF. In DNA, the CDR3 is TGCGCCAGCAGCCCGGGGGGACAGATCTATGAGCAGTTCTTC.

The J gene is TRBJ1-1, the V gene TRBV9, with TRBD1 as a possible D gene (5 bases). Germline V gene sequence: CDR1 SGDLS, CDR2 YYNGEE. This CDR3 is 16 amino acids long. V lost 3 bases and J lost 6, with 21 bases in between. Written as DNA, the CDR3 is TGTGCCAGCAGCGGTGGGGTGGCAGGGAGGTCCGCTGAAGCTTTCTTT. This encodes CASSGGVAGRSAEAFF. Full variable domain (remainder filled in from reference TRBV9 and TRBJ1-1): DSGVTQTPKHLITATGQRVTLRCSPRSGDLSVYWYQQSLDQGLQFLIQYYNGEERAKGNILERFSAQQFPDLHSELNLSSLELGDSALYFCASSGGVAGRSAEAFFGQGTRLTVV.

The chain recombines TRBV27 with TRBJ1-5, with TRBD1 as a possible D gene (6 bases). The CDR3 runs to 13 residues. Germline loops: CDR1 MNHEY, CDR2 SMNVEV (reference sequence). V was clipped by 4 bases and J by 7 bases, with 11 bases between them. The CDR3 reads CASSSGADQPQHF. The CDR3, as DNA: TGTGCCAGCAGTTCAGGGGCGGACCAGCCCCAGCATTTT.